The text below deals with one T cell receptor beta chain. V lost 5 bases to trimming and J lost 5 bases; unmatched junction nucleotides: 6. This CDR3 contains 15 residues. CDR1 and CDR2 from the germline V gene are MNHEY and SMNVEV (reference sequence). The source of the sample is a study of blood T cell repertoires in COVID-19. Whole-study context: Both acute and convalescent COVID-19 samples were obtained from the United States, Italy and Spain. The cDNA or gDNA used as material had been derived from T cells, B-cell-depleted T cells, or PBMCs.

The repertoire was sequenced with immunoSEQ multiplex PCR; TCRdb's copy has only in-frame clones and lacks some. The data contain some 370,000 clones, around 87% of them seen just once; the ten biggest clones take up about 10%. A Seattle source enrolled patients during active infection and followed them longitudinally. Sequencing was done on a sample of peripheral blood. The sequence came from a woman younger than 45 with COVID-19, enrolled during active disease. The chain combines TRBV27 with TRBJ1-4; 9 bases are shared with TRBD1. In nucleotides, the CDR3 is TGTGCCAGCAGTAACGGACAGGGGCAGAATGAAAAACTGTTTTTT. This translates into CASSNGQGQNEKLFF.